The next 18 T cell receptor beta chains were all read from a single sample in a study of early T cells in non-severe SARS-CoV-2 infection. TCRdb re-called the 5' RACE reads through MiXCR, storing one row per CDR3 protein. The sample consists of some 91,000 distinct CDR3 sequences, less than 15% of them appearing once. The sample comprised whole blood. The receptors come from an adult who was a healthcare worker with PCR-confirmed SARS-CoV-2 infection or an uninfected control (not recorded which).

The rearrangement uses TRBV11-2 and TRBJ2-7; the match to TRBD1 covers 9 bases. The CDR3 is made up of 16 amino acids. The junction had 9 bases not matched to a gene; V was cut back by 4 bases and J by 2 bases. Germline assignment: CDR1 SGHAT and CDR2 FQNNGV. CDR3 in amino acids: CASSSQAGQGTYEQYF. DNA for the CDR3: TGTGCCAGCAGCTCCCAGGCGGGACAGGGCACCTACGAGCAGTACTTC.

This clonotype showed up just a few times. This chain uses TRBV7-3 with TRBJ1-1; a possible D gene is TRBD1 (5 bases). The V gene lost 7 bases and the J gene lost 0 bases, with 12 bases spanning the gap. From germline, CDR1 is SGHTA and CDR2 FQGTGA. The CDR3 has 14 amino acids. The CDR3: CASIQGPMNTEAFF. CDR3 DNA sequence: TGTGCCAGCATCCAGGGACCTATGAACACTGAAGCTTTCTTT.

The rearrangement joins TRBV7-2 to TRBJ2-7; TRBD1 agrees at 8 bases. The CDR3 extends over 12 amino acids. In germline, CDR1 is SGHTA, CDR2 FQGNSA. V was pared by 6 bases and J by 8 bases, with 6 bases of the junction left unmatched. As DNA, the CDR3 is TGTGCCAGCAGTCGGACAGGGTACAAGCAGTACTTC. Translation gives CASSRTGYKQYF.

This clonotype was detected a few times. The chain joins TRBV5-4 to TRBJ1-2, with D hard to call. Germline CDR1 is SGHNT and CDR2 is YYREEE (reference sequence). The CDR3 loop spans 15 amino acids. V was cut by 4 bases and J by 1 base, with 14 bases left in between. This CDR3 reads CASSAAGPSNYGYTF. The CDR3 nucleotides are TGTGCCAGCAGCGCCGCCGGACCGAGTAACTATGGCTACACCTTC.

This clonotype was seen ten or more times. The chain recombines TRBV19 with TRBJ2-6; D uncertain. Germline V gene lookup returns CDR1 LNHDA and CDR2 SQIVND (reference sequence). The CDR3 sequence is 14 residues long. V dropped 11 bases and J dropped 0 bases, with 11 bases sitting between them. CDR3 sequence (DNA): TGTGCCTCACGCCACGTCTCTGGGGCCAACGTCCTGACTTTC. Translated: CASRHVSGANVLTF.

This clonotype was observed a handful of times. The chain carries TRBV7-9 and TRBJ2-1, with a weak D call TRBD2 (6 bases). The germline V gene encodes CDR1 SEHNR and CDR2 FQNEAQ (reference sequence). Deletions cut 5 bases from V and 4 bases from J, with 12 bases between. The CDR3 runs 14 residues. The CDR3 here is CASSQGGNYNEQFF. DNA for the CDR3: TGTGCCAGCAGCCAAGGAGGGAATTACAATGAGCAGTTCTTC.

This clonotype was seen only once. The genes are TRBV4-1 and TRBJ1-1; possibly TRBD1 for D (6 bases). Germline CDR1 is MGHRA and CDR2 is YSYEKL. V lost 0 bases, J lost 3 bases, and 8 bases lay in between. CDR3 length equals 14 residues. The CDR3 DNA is TGCGCCAGCAGCCAAGAACAGGGATACACTGAAGCTTTCTTT. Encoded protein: CASSQEQGYTEAFF.

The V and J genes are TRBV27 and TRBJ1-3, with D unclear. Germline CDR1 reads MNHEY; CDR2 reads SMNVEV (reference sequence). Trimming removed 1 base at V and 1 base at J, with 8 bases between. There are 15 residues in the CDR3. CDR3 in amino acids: CASSLYFASGNTIYF. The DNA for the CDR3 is TGTGCCAGCAGTTTATACTTCGCTTCTGGAAACACCATATATTTT.

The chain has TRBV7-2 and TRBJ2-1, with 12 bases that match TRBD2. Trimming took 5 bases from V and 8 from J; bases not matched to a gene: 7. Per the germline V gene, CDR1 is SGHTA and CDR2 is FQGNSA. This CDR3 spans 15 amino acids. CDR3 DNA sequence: TGTGCCAGCAGCGCCGGACTAGCGGGGCCTCATGAGCAGTTCTTC. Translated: CASSAGLAGPHEQFF.

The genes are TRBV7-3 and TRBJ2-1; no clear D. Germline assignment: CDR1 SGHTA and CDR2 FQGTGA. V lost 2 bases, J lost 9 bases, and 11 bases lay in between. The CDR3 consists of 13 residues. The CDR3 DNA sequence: TGTGCCAGCAGCTTAGATCTGGCCAGTGAGCAGTTCTTC. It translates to CASSLDLASEQFF.

CDR3 DNA sequence: TGTGCCAGCAAGGGGCCCCTAGAAAAACTGTTTTTT. Encoded protein: CASKGPLEKLFF. The V gene is TRBV28, the J gene TRBJ1-4; possible D gene TRBD1, 5 bases. The CDR3 is made up of 12 amino acids. CDR1 and CDR2 from the germline V gene are MDHEN and SYDVKM. Trimming took 7 bases from V and 8 from J, leaving 11 bases between them. The full variable domain, in which reference TRBV28 and TRBJ1-4 provide the parts outside the CDR3, is DVKVTQSSRYLVKRTGEKVFLECVQDMDHENMFWYRQDPGLGLRLIYFSYDVKMKEKGDIPEGYSVSREKKERFSLILESASTNQTSMYLCASKGPLEKLFFGSGTQLSVL.

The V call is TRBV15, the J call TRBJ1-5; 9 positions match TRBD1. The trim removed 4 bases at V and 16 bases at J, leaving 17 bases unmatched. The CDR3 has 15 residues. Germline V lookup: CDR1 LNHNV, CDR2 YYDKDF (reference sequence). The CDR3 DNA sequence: TGTGCCACCAGCACCGGCCCGAAAGGGACAGGGTCATTACATTTT. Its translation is CATSTGPKGTGSLHF.

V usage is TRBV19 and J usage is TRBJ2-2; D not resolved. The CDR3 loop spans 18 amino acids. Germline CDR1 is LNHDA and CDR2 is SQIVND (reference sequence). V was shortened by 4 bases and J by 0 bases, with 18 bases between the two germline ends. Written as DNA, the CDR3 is TGTGCCAGTAGTACCCACCTAATTCGAAAATCGAACACCGGGGAGCTGTTTTTT. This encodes CASSTHLIRKSNTGELFF.

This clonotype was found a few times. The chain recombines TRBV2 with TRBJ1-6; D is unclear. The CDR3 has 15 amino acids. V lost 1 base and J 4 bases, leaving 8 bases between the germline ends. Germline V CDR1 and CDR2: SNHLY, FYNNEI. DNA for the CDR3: TGTGCCAGCAGTGAAGTGGCAGCATATAATTCACCCCTCCACTTT. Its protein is CASSEVAAYNSPLHF.

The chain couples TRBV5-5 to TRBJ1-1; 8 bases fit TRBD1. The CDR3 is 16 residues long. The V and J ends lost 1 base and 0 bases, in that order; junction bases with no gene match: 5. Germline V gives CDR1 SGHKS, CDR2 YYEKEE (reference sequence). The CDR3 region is CASSLIQGALNTEAFF. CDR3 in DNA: TGTGCCAGCAGCTTGATCCAGGGGGCTCTGAACACTGAAGCTTTCTTT.

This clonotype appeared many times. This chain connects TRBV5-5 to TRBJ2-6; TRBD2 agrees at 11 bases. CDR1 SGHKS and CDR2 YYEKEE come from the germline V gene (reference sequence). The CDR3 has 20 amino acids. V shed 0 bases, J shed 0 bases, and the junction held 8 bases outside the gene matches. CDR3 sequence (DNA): TGTGCCAGCAGCTTGGTTGCGACTAGCGGGGTCCTCTCTGGGGCCAACGTCCTGACTTTC. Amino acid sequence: CASSLVATSGVLSGANVLTF.

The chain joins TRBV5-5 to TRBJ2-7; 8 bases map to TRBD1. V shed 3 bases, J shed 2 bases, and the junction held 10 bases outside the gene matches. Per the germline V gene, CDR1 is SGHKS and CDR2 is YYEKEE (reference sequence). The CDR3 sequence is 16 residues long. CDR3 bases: TGTGCCAGCAGCTCAGGGACCGGGACAGGCACCTACGAGCAGTACTTC. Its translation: CASSSGTGTGTYEQYF.

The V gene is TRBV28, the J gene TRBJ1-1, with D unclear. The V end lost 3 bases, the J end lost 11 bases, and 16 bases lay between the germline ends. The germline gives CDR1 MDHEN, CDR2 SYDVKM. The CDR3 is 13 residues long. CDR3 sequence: CASSFLVRERAFF. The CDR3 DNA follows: TGTGCCAGCAGTTTTTTGGTTCGCGAGCGGGCTTTCTTT.